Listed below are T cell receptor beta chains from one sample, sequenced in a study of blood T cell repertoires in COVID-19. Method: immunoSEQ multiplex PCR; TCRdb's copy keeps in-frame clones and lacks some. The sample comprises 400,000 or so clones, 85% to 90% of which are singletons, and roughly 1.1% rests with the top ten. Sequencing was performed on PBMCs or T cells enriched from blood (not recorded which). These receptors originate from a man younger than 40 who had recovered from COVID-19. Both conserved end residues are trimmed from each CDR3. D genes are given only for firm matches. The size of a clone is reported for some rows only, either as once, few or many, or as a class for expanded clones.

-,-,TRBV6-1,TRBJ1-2,ASSEERTANYGYT
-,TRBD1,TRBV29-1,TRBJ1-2,SVQGAEGYT
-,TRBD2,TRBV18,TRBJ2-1,ASSSGSINEQF
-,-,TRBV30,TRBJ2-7,AWTASEVGEQY
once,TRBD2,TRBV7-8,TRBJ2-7,ASSLGASGSVHEQY
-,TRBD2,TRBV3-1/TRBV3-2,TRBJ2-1,ASSETSGGNNEQF
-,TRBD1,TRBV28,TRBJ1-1,ASWDSVNTEAF
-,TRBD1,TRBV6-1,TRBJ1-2,ASNEDRGLSGYGYT
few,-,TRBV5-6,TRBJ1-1,ASTKQGFNTEAF
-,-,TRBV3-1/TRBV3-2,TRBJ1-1,ASSQKPNTEAF
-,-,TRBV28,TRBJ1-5,ASNSGGSNQPQH
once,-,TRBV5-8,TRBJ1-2,ASSQGPHGYT
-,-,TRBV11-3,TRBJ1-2,ASSLPPGLIYGYT
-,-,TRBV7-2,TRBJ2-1,ASSKTVVDEQF
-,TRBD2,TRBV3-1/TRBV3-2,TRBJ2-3,ASSQRLAVSTDTQY
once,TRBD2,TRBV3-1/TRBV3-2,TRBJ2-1,ASSQAGRTRRLHEQF
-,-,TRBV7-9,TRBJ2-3,ASSGSSTDTQY
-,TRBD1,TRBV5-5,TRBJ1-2,ASSPSAGGFDYGYT
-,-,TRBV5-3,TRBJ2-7,VRSFARDRATAGVCYEQY
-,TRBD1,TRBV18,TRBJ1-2,ASSPQEGTGDRGYT
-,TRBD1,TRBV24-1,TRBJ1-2,ATSEPSDRGWRYT
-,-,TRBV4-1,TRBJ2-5,ASSQGHGTWQETQY
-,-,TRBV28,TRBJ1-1,ASSPEWLTEAF
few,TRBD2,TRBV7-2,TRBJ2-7,ASSRTSGRNEQY
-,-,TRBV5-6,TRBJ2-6,ASSLLSGANVLT
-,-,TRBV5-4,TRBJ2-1,ASSLRSNSYNEQF
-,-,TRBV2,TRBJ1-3,ASRPVGSGNTIY
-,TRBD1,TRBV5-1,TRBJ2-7,ASNSQGWEY
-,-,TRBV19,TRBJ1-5,ASSTTHSSNQPQH
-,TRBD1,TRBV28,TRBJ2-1,ASSFGDRVINEQF
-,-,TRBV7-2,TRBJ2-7,ASSQRTPSYEQY
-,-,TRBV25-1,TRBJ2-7,ASSEEEPVSGVSYEQY
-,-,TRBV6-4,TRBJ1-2,ASSPEMGHGYT
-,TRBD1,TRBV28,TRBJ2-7,ASSLQGTSYEQY
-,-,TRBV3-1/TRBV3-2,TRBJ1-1,ASSQRQSALHWNTEAF
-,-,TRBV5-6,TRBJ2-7,ASSTLASYEQY
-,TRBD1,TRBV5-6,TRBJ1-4,ASSLTGGEGEKLF
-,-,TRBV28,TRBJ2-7,ASGRGSYEQY
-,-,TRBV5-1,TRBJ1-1,ASSNLGQNTEAF
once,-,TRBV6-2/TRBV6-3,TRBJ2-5,ASSYSRGAGGDY
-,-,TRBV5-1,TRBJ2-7,ASSFSRDYEQY
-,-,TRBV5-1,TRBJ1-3,ASSGAAGNTIY
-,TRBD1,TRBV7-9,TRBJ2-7,ASSSGDYRDRLY
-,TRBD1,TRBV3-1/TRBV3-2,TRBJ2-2,ASSSIQGAGGELF
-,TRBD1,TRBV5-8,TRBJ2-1,ASSPQTGTGVHNEQF
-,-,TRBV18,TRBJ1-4,ASSPGGQFYEKLF
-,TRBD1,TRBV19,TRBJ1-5,ASSIVLQGGRGPQPQH
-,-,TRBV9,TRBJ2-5,ASSVQGTETQY
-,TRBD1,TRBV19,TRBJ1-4,ASTSPGQGAGKLF